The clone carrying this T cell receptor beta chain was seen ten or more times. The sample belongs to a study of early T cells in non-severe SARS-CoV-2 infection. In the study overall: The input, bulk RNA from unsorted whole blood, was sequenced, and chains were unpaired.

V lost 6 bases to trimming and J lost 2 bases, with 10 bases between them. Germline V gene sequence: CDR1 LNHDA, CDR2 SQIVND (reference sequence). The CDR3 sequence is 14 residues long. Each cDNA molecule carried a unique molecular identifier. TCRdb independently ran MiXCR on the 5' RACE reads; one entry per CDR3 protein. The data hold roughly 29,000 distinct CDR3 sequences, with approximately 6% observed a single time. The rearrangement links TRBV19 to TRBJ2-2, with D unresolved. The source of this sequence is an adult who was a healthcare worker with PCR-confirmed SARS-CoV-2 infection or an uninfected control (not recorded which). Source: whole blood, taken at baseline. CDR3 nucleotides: TGTGCCAGTAGACCTCGCGGAAACACCGGGGAGCTGTTTTTT. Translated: CASRPRGNTGELFF.